Listed below are T cell receptor beta chains from one sample, sequenced in a study of beta chain features in type 1 diabetes. Assay: immunoSEQ multiplex PCR; the TCRdb copy retains only in-frame clones and omits some. Among more than 55,000 clones listed, about 47% were seen once. Sequenced input: Tregs from blood. The receptors shown here come from a woman aged 40 to 49 with type 1 diabetes. Each CDR3 is given with its conserved first and last residue. Each record gives: J gene, V gene, clone size, D gene, CDR3 DNA, CDR3 protein. The D gene is left open where the match is weak. Clone size is not always given. Where it is, it says once, few, many or a class for expanded clones.

J: TRBJ2-2
V: TRBV6-4
size: NA
D: TRBD2
DNA: TGTGCCAGCAGTGTGAGCGGGGGCGGTACCGGGGAGCTGTTTTTT
CDR3: CASSVSGGGTGELFF

J: TRBJ1-5
V: TRBV4-3
size: NA
D: NA
DNA: TGCGCCAGCAGCCAAGACCTGGCTCAGCCCCAGCATTTT
CDR3: CASSQDLAQPQHF

J: TRBJ2-7
V: TRBV5-8
size: NA
D: TRBD2
DNA: TGTGCCAGCAGCTTGGGCGGGAGGACCTCCTACGAGCAGTACTTC
CDR3: CASSLGGRTSYEQYF

J: TRBJ2-5
V: TRBV7-8
size: NA
D: NA
DNA: TGTGCCAGCAGCCCCAGAGAGACCCAGTACTTC
CDR3: CASSPRETQYF

J: TRBJ1-5
V: TRBV7-3
size: NA
D: NA
DNA: TGTGCCAGCAGCTTAAGAGAGGGGGAGCCCCAGCATTTT
CDR3: CASSLREGEPQHF

J: TRBJ2-7
V: TRBV5-6
size: NA
D: NA
DNA: TGTGCCAGCAGCTTTTTGGGCCCCGGGAGCTCCTACGAGCAGTACTTC
CDR3: CASSFLGPGSSYEQYF

J: TRBJ2-7
V: TRBV28
size: NA
D: NA
DNA: TGTGCCAGCAGTTTACGCCCCTGGGGGGACCTCTCCTACGAGCAGTACTTC
CDR3: CASSLRPWGDLSYEQYF

J: TRBJ2-7
V: TRBV7-2
size: few
D: TRBD2
DNA: TGTGCCAGCAGCGCGGGACTAGCGGGGATCTCCTACGAGCAGTACTTC
CDR3: CASSAGLAGISYEQYF

J: TRBJ2-1
V: TRBV29-1
size: few
D: TRBD2
DNA: TGCAGCGTCGGTAGCGGGAGCAGTGAGCAGTTCTTC
CDR3: CSVGSGSSEQFF

J: TRBJ2-7
V: TRBV29-1
size: NA
D: TRBD1
DNA: TGCAGCGCCTACTTGGTGACAGGGGACGAGCAGTACTTC
CDR3: CSAYLVTGDEQYF

J: TRBJ2-5
V: TRBV29-1
size: NA
D: NA
DNA: TGCAGCGTTCCCGGTGATGAGCCCCTAGAGACCCAGTACTTC
CDR3: CSVPGDEPLETQYF

J: TRBJ2-7
V: TRBV9
size: NA
D: TRBD1
DNA: TGTGCCAGCAGCGTAGGGGAAGACAGGGGGCTCTACGAGCAGTACTTC
CDR3: CASSVGEDRGLYEQYF

J: TRBJ2-1
V: TRBV10-3
size: few
D: TRBD2
DNA: TGTGCCATCAGTAAGGGGACTAGCGGGAGACCGGATGAGCAGTTCTTC
CDR3: CAISKGTSGRPDEQFF